This TCR beta chain emerged from a study of beta chain features in type 1 diabetes. Overall study context: The number of sorted cells examined across all samples was approximately 110,000,000.

General observations from the study: Type 1 diabetes patients had moderately but significantly shorter TCRB CDR3s in all four CD4+ subsets. For cells with high TCR expression, cDNA sequencing could yield over-representation.

The study reverse transcribed the entire isolated RNA, so it sequenced expressed TCRB transcripts. The table came from immunoSEQ multiplex PCR; TCRdb's copy has only in-frame clones and leaves some out. The sample contains under 300,000 clones, about 15% of which appear only once. Turning to this clone: No antigen is known for it.

Unmatched junction bases numbered 8, after V lost 4 bases and J lost 4 bases. The CDR3 extends over 15 amino acids. Germline loops: CDR1 SGHDN, CDR2 FVKESK. Sequencing input: naive CD4+ T cells from blood. This TCR came from a man aged 25-45 years with type 1 diabetes. This chain links TRBV14 with TRBJ2-3, with 7 bases identical to TRBD2. Here the CDR3 reads CASSLGLGAADTQYF. CDR3 nucleotide sequence: TGTGCCAGCAGCCTCGGACTAGGAGCAGCAGATACGCAGTATTTT.